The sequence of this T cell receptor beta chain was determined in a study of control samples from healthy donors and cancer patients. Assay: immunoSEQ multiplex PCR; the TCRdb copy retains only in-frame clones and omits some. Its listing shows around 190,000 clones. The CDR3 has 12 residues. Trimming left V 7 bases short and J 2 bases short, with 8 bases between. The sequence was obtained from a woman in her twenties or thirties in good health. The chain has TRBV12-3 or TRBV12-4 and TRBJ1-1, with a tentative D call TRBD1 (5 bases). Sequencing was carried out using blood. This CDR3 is CASTQGNTEAFF. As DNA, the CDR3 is TGTGCCAGCACCCAGGGCAACACTGAAGCTTTCTTT.